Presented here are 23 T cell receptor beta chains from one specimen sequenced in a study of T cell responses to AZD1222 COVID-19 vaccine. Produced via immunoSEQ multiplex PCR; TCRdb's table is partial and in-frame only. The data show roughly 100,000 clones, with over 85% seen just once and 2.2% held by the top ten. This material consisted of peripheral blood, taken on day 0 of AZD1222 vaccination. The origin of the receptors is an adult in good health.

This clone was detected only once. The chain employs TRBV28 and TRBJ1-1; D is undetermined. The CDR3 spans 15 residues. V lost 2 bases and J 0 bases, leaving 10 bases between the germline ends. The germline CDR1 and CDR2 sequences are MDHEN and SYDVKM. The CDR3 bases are TGTGCCAGCAGTTTAATACCAGACATGAACACTGAAGCTTTCTTT. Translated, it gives CASSLIPDMNTEAFF. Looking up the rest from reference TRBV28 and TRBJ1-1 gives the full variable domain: DVKVTQSSRYLVKRTGEKVFLECVQDMDHENMFWYRQDPGLGLRLIYFSYDVKMKEKGDIPEGYSVSREKKERFSLILESASTNQTSMYLCASSLIPDMNTEAFFGQGTRLTVV.

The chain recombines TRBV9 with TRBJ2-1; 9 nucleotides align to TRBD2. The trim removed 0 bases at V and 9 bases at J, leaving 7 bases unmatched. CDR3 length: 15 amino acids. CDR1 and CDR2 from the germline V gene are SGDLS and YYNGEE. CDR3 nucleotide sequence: TGTGCCAGCAGCGTAGTTCTAGCGGGGACCGGTGAGCAGTTCTTC. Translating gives CASSVVLAGTGEQFF.

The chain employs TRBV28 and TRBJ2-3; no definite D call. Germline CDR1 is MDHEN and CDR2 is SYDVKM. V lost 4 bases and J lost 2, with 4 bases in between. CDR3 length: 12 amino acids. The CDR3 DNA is TGTGCCAGCAGTTCATACACAGATACGCAGTATTTT. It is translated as CASSSYTDTQYF.

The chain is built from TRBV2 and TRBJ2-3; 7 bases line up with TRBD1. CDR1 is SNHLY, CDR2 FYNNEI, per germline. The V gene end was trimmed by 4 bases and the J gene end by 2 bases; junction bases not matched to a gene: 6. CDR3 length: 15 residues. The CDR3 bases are TGTGCCAGCAGTGTAGACAGGGACATCACAGATACGCAGTATTTT. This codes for CASSVDRDITDTQYF.

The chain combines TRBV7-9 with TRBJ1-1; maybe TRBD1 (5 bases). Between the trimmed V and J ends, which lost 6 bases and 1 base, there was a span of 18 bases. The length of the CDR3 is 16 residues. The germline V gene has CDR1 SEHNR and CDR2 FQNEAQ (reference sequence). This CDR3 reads CASRNRQGAGNTEAFF. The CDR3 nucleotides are TGTGCCAGCAGAAACCGTCAGGGCGCGGGGAACACTGAAGCTTTCTTT.

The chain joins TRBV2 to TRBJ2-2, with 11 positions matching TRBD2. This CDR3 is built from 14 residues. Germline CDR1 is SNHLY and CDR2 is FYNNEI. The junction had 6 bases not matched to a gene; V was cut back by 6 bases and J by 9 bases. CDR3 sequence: CASSFGTSGRELFF. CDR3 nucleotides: TGTGCCAGCAGCTTCGGGACTAGCGGTAGGGAGCTGTTTTTT.

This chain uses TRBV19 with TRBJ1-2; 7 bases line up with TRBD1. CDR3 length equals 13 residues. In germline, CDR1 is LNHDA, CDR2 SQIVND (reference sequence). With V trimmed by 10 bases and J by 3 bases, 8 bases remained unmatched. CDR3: CAISPGQHYGYTF. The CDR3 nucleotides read TGTGCCATTTCACCGGGACAGCACTATGGCTACACCTTC.

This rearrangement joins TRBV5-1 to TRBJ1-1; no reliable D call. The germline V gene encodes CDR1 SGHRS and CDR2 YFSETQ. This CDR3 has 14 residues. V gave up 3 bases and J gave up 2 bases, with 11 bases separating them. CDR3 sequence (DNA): TGCGCCAGCAGCTCCCTACTGGACAACACTGAAGCTTTCTTT. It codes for CASSSLLDNTEAFF.

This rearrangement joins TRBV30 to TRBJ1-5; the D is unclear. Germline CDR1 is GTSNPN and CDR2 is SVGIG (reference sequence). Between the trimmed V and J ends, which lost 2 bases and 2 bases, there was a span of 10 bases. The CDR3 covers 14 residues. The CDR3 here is CAWSRIVGNQPQHF. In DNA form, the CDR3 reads TGTGCCTGGAGTCGCATTGTGGGCAATCAGCCCCAGCATTTT.

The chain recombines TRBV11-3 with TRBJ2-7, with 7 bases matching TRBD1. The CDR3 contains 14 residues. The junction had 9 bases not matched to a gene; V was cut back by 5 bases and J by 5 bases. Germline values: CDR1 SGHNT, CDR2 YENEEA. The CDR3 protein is CASSPRDRAHEQYF. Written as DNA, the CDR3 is TGTGCCAGCAGCCCCCGGGACAGAGCCCACGAGCAGTACTTC.

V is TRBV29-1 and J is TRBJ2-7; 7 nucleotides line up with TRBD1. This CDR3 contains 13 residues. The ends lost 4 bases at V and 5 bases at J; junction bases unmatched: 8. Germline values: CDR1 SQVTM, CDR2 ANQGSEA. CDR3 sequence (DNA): TGCAGCGTTGCCGGGACAGCACGGGACGAGCAGTACTTC. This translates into CSVAGTARDEQYF.

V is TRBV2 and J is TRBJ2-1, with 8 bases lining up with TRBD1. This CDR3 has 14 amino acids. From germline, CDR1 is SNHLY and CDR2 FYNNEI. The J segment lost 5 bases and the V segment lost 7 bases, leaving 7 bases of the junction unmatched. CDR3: CASNGQGSNNEQFF. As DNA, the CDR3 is TGTGCCAGCAACGGACAGGGATCGAACAATGAGCAGTTCTTC.

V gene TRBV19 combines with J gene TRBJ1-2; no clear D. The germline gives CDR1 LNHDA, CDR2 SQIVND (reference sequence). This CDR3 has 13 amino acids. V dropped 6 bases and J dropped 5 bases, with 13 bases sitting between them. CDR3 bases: TGTGCCAGTAGCCTAAGGCGGGTTTATGGCTACACCTTC. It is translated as CASSLRRVYGYTF.

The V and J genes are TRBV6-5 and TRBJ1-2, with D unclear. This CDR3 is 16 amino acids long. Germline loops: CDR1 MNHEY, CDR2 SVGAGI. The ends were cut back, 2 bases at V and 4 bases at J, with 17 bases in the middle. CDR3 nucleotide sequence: TGTGCCAGCAGTTACGATCGGGCGGCTAACCTCTATGGCTACACCTTC. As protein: CASSYDRAANLYGYTF.

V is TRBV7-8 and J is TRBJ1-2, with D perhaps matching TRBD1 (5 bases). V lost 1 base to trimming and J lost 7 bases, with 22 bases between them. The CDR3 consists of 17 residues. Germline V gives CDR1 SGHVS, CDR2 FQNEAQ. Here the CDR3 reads CASSLDRGRLEKVGYTF. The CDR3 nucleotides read TGTGCCAGCAGCTTAGATAGGGGTCGTCTCGAAAAAGTTGGCTACACCTTC.

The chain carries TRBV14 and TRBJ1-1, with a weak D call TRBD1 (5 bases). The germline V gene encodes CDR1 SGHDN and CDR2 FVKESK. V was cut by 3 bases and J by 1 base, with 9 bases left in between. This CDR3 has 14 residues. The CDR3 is CASSQGRTNTEAFF. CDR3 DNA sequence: TGTGCCAGCAGCCAGGGACGGACGAACACTGAAGCTTTCTTT.

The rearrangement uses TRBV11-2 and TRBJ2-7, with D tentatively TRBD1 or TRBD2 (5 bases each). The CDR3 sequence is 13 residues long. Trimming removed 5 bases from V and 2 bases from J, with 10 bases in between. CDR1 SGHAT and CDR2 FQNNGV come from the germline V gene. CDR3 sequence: CASSPGTTYEQYF. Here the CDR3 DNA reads TGTGCCAGCAGCCCCGGGACGACCTACGAGCAGTACTTC.

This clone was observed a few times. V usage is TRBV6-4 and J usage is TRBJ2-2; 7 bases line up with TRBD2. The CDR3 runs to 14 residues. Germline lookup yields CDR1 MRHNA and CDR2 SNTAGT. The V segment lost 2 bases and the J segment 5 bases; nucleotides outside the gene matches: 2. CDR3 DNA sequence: TGTGCCAGCAGTGACGCGGGGGAAACCGGGGAGCTGTTTTTT. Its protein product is CASSDAGETGELFF.

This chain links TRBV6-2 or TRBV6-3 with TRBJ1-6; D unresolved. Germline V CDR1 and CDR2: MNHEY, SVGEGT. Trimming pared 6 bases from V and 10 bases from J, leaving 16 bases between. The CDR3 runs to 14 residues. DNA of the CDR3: TGTGCCAGCAGCTATCCTAAGATGGGGTCACCCCTCCACTTT. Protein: CASSYPKMGSPLHF.

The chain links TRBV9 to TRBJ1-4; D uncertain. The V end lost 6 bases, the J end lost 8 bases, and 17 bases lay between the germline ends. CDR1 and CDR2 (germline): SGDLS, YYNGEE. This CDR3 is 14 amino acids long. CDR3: CASIPGPTGEKLFF. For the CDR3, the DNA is TGTGCCAGCATCCCCGGCCCAACTGGGGAAAAACTGTTTTTT.

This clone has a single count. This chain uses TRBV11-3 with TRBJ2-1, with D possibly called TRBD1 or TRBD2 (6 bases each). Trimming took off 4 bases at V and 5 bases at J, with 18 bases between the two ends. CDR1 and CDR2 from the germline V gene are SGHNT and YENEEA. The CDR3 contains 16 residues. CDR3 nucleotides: TGTGCCAGCAGCTCGACGGGGGCGGGGAGCCACAATGAGCAGTTCTTC. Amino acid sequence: CASSSTGAGSHNEQFF.

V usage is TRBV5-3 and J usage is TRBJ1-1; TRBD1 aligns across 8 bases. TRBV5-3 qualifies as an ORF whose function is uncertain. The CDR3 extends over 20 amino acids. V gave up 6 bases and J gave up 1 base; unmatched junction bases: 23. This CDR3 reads CARIRPTNLGQGEKNTEAFF. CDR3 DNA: TGTGCCAGAATCCGCCCCACAAATCTAGGACAGGGAGAAAAGAACACTGAAGCTTTCTTT.

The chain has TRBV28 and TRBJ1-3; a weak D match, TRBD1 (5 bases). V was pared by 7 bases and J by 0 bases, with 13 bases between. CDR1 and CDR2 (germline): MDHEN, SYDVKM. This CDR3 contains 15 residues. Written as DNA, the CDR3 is TGTGCCAGCAATGTTCGGGGGAGCTCTGGAAACACCATATATTTT. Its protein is CASNVRGSSGNTIYF. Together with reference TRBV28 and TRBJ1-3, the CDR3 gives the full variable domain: DVKVTQSSRYLVKRTGEKVFLECVQDMDHENMFWYRQDPGLGLRLIYFSYDVKMKEKGDIPEGYSVSREKKERFSLILESASTNQTSMYLCASNVRGSSGNTIYFGEGSWLTVV.